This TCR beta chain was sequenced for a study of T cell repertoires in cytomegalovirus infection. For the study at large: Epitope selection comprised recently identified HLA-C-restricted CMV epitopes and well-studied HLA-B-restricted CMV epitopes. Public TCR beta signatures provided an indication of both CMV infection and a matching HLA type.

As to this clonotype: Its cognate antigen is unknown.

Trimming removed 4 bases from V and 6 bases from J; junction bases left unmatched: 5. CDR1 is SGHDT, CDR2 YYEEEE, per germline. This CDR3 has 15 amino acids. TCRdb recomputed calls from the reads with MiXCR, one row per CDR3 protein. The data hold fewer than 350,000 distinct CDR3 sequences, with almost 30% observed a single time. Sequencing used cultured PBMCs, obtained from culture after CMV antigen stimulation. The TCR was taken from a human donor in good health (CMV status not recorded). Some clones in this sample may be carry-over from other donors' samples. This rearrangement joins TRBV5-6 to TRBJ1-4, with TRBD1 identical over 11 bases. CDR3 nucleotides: TGTGCCAGCAGCGTGGCGGGACAGGGGGATGAAAAACTGTTTTTT. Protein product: CASSVAGQGDEKLFF.